The 3 T cell receptor beta chains below all came from one sample that was sequenced in a study of T cell responses to AZD1222 COVID-19 vaccine. TCRdb keeps only in-frame clones here, not all; method: immunoSEQ multiplex PCR. The table lists around 100,000 clones, 70% to 90% of them singletons, with roughly 2.5% in the top ten. The material sequenced was peripheral blood, taken 28 days after the second AZD1222 dose. These receptors were taken from an adult who received the AZD1222 COVID-19 vaccine.

The chain combines TRBV18 with TRBJ2-3; D gene ambiguous. The V gene's germline CDR1 is KGHSH and CDR2 LQKENI. CDR3 length: 11 amino acids. Trimming stripped 4 bases from V and 2 bases from J, with 1 base between. CDR3 DNA sequence: TGTGCCAGCTCACTCACAGATACGCAGTATTTT. It specifies CASSLTDTQYF.

The chain has TRBV12-1 and TRBJ2-5; the table calls TRBD2, which could not be checked here. TRBV12-1 is reported as a pseudogene. This CDR3 comprises 16 residues. The CDR3 bases are TGTGCCAGCAGCTGCCGTCTAGCGGGAGTCGGCGAGACCCAGTACTTC. As protein: CASSCRLAGVGETQYF.

The chain joins TRBV28 to TRBJ2-7; 12 bases fit TRBD2. Losses at the gene ends were 7 bases for V and 6 bases for J; bases not matched to a gene: 7. CDR3 length: 14 residues. CDR1 is MDHEN, CDR2 SYDVKM, per germline. The chain's CDR3 is CASTETSGSFEQYF. In DNA, the CDR3 is TGTGCCAGCACCGAGACTAGCGGGAGCTTCGAGCAGTACTTC.